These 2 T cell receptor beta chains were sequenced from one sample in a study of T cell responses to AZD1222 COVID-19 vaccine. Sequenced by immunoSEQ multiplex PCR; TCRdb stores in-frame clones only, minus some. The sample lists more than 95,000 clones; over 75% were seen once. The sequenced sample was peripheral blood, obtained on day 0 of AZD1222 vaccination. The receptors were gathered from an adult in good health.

In nucleotides, the CDR3 is TGTGCCAGCAGTGAAATGAAACTACAAACCTACGAGCAGTACTTC. Translating it yields CASSEMKLQTYEQYF. The chain carries TRBV6-1 and TRBJ2-7; D is ambiguous. CDR3 length equals 15 residues. V dropped 2 bases and J dropped 2 bases, with 13 bases sitting between them. CDR1 and CDR2 from the germline V gene are MNHNS and SASEGT.

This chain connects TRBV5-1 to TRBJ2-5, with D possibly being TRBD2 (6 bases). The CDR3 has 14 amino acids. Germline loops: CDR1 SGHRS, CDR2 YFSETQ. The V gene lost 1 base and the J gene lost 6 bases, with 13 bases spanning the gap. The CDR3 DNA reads TGCGCCAGCAGCTTGTTGGAGGCGGGGCAGACCCAGTACTTC. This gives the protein CASSLLEAGQTQYF.